This TCR beta chain comes out of a study of OX40 agonist ivuxolimab in advanced cancers. Note on this clone: What it recognizes is unknown.

The data were produced by immunoSEQ multiplex PCR, yet TCRdb's version contains in-frame clones alone and is incomplete. The repertoire holds about 26,000 clones, with 85% to 90% as singletons. Study-level points and caveats: Clonal expansion by week 6 occurred in CD4+ and CD8+ blood T cells (at 0.1 to 3.0 mg/kg). Compared with others, partial responders at 0.1-3.0 mg/kg displayed clonal expansion among the lowest.

V lost 2 bases and J lost 0; bases outside the gene matches: 1. The V gene's germline CDR1 is WNHNN and CDR2 SYGVQD (reference sequence). There are 15 residues in the CDR3. The material sequenced was CD4+ or CD8+ T cells sorted from blood, taken in a trial of the OX40 agonist ivuxolimab. The chain couples TRBV10-1 to TRBJ2-1, with TRBD2 matching over 7 bases. The sequence derives from an adult with an advanced solid tumor such as melanoma, head and neck, liver or kidney cancer. This CDR3 is CASSEAGASYNEQFF. DNA of the CDR3: TGCGCCAGCAGTGAGGCGGGAGCCTCCTACAATGAGCAGTTCTTC.